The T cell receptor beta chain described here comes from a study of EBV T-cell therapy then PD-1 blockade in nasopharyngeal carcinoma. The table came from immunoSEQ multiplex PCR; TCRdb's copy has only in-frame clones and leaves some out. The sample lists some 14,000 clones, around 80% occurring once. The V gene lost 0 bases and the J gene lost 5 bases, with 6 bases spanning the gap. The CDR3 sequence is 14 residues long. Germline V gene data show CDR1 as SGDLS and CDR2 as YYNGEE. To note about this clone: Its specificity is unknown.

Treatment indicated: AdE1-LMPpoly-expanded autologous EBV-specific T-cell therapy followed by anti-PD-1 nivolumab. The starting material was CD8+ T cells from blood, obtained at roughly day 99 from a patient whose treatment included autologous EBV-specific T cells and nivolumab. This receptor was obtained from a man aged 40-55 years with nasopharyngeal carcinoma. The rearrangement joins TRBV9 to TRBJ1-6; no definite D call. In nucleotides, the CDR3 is TGTGCCAGCAGCGTAGTGTCCCATAATTCACCCCTCCACTTT. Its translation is CASSVVSHNSPLHF.